One sample yielded the 20 T cell receptor beta chains listed below, sequenced in a study of T cell responses to AZD1222 COVID-19 vaccine. The data were produced by immunoSEQ multiplex PCR, yet TCRdb's version contains in-frame clones alone and is incomplete. Among around 170,000 clones listed, under 95% were seen once. This specimen consisted of peripheral blood, obtained on day 0 of AZD1222 vaccination. These receptor sequences come from an adult in good health.

This chain uses TRBV5-6 with TRBJ1-2; possibly TRBD1 for D (5 bases). V was pared by 0 bases and J by 13 bases, with 22 bases between. Looked up from germline, CDR1 is SGHDT and CDR2 is YYEEEE. The CDR3 spans 15 residues. This chain's CDR3 is CASSLGWLGTPGTTF. The DNA for the CDR3 is TGTGCCAGCAGCTTGGGATGGTTAGGGACGCCAGGTACCACCTTC.

The chain carries TRBV7-9 and TRBJ1-1, with a weak D call TRBD1 (5 bases). The length of the CDR3 is 15 residues. The germline V gene encodes CDR1 SEHNR and CDR2 FQNEAQ (reference sequence). The V gene lost 7 bases and the J gene lost 0 bases, with 15 bases spanning the gap. This CDR3 is CASISGTTVNTEAFF. The CDR3 DNA sequence: TGTGCCAGCATATCCGGGACCACGGTGAACACTGAAGCTTTCTTT.

The CDR3 loop reads CASFDTGYEQYF. The DNA for the CDR3 is TGTGCCAGTTTCGACACGGGCTACGAGCAGTACTTC. The chain couples TRBV28 to TRBJ2-7; D call uncertain. The CDR3 is 12 amino acids. The V and J ends lost 9 bases and 3 bases respectively, with 12 bases between them. Germline V lookup: CDR1 MDHEN, CDR2 SYDVKM.

V usage is TRBV7-8 and J usage is TRBJ2-7, with no clear D. This CDR3 region has 14 residues. Germline-derived CDR1 and CDR2 are SGHVS and FQNEAQ. The V end lost 5 bases, the J end lost 2 bases, and 13 bases lay between the germline ends. The CDR3 sequence is CASSRSRSTYEQYF. The CDR3 bases are TGTGCCAGCAGCAGGAGCAGATCAACCTACGAGCAGTACTTC.

This clone was seen just once. This chain uses TRBV12-5 with TRBJ2-1; possibly TRBD2 for D (5 bases). Germline CDR1 and CDR2: LGHNT and FRNRAP. The CDR3 has 13 residues. V dropped 8 bases and J dropped 4 bases, with 12 bases sitting between them. The CDR3 region has the DNA TGTGCTAGTTTCCCGGGGAGTTACAATGAGCAGTTCTTC. Its translation: CASFPGSYNEQFF.

The chain recombines TRBV7-2 with TRBJ2-1; D is perhaps TRBD1 (6 bases). CDR1 and CDR2 (germline): SGHTA, FQGNSA. V dropped 5 bases and J dropped 0 bases, with 8 bases sitting between them. The CDR3 has 14 amino acids. CDR3 sequence (DNA): TGTGCCAGCAGCCGGGACACCTCCTACAATGAGCAGTTCTTC. Protein product: CASSRDTSYNEQFF.

The sample holds one count of this clone. This rearrangement joins TRBV5-8 to TRBJ1-1; TRBD1 agrees at 7 bases. The V and J ends lost 4 bases and 7 bases, in that order; junction bases with no gene match: 4. Looked up from germline, CDR1 is SGHTS and CDR2 is YDEGEE. The CDR3 length is 12 residues. CDR3 region: CASSATGIEAFF. CDR3 bases: TGTGCCAGCAGCGCGACAGGGATTGAAGCTTTCTTT.

V gene TRBV7-6 combines with J gene TRBJ2-7, with TRBD2 matching 11 bases. This CDR3 contains 20 residues. The V segment lost 1 base and the J segment 4 bases; nucleotides outside the gene matches: 18. CDR1 and CDR2 (germline): SGHVS, FNYEAQ. CDR3 DNA sequence: TGTGCCAGCAGCTTAGGGCCCTTCACTAGCGGGAGATCTCACCGATACGAGCAGTACTTC. Protein: CASSLGPFTSGRSHRYEQYF. The full variable domain, with the rest looked up from reference TRBV7-6 and TRBJ2-7, is GAGVSQSPRYKVTKRGQDVALRCDPISGHVSLYWYRQALGQGPEFLTYFNYEAQQDKSGLPNDRFSAERPEGSISTLTIQRTEQRDSAMYRCASSLGPFTSGRSHRYEQYFGPGTRLTVT.

The CDR3 reads CASSYGTGERGYTF. CDR3 nucleotides: TGTGCCAGCAGTTACGGGACAGGCGAGCGGGGCTACACCTTC. This chain joins TRBV6-5 and TRBJ1-2; 8 nucleotides align to TRBD1. This CDR3 is built from 14 residues. Germline V gene data show CDR1 as MNHEY and CDR2 as SVGAGI. With 2 bases clipped from V and 8 bases from J, the junction kept 7 bases outside the gene matches.

DNA for the CDR3: TGCGCCAGCAGCTTTCAAGGAAGCCCTGAAGCTTTCTTT. This gives the protein CASSFQGSPEAFF. The chain is built from TRBV5-1 and TRBJ1-1, with unresolved D. The ends were cut back, 2 bases at V and 6 bases at J, with 11 bases in the middle. The CDR3 runs to 13 residues. The germline V gene has CDR1 SGHRS and CDR2 YFSETQ.

The chain recombines TRBV7-2 with TRBJ1-5, with 10 bases that match TRBD1. Germline CDR1 is SGHTA and CDR2 is FQGNSA. This CDR3 comprises 15 residues. V lost 5 bases and J lost 3; bases outside the gene matches: 4. The CDR3 sequence is CASSEDRGNNQPQHF. DNA of the CDR3: TGTGCCAGCAGCGAGGACAGGGGGAACAATCAGCCCCAGCATTTT.

The gene calls are TRBV24-1 and TRBJ2-5, with D unclear. Germline V gives CDR1 KGHDR, CDR2 SFDVKD. The length of the CDR3 is 14 residues. The germline V and J ends were trimmed by 1 base and 5 bases, with 10 bases remaining between them. The CDR3 nucleotides are TGTGCCACCAGTGATTTTAGGTCCGTGGAGACCCAGTACTTC. Residues: CATSDFRSVETQYF.

The V and J genes are TRBV5-1 and TRBJ1-1; D gene unclear. V gave up 0 bases and J gave up 7 bases, with 10 bases separating them. CDR3 length: 13 amino acids. CDR1 and CDR2 (germline): SGHRS, YFSETQ. Here the CDR3 reads CASSLAWEGEAFF. CDR3 nucleotides: TGCGCCAGCAGCTTGGCCTGGGAGGGTGAAGCTTTCTTT. The full variable domain, with the rest looked up from reference TRBV5-1 and TRBJ1-1, is KAGVTQTPRYLIKTRGQQVTLSCSPISGHRSVSWYQQTPGQGLQFLFEYFSETQRNKGNFPGRFSGRQFSNSRSEMNVSTLELGDSALYLCASSLAWEGEAFFGQGTRLTVV.

The chain combines TRBV4-1 with TRBJ2-7; D remains ambiguous. V dropped 0 bases and J dropped 2 bases, with 11 bases sitting between them. CDR1 is MGHRA and CDR2 is YSYEKL in the germline V gene. The CDR3 runs 15 residues. CDR3 coding DNA: TGCGCCAGCAGCCAAGATATAACTGGACCCTACGAGCAGTACTTC. It yields the protein CASSQDITGPYEQYF.

The chain uses TRBV7-2 and TRBJ1-2; 7 bases agree with TRBD1. The J segment lost 3 bases and the V segment lost 5 bases, leaving 9 bases of the junction unmatched. The germline CDR1 and CDR2 sequences are SGHTA and FQGNSA. This CDR3 has 15 amino acids. As DNA, the CDR3 is TGTGCCAGCAGCCAGGGGGATAGACAGGACTATGGCTACACCTTC. Translating gives CASSQGDRQDYGYTF.

The rearrangement uses TRBV15 and TRBJ2-7, with a tentative D call TRBD2 (6 bases). This CDR3 spans 13 amino acids. Germline V gene data show CDR1 as LNHNV and CDR2 as YYDKDF (reference sequence). V gave up 4 bases and J gave up 4 bases, with 11 bases separating them. The CDR3 reads CATSTGALYEQYF. The CDR3 nucleotides are TGTGCCACCAGCACGGGAGCGCTATACGAGCAGTACTTC.

V is TRBV10-3 and J is TRBJ2-2, with TRBD1 as a possible D gene (6 bases). The V end lost 6 bases, the J end lost 1 base, and 9 bases lay between the germline ends. Looked up from germline, CDR1 is ENHRY and CDR2 is SYGVKD. CDR3 length: 14 amino acids. CDR3 in amino acids: CAIRTGVNTGELFF. Written as DNA, the CDR3 is TGTGCCATCAGGACAGGCGTGAACACCGGGGAGCTGTTTTTT.

The rearrangement links TRBV12-3 or TRBV12-4 to TRBJ1-3, with a possible D match to TRBD1 (6 bases). Trimming took 5 bases from V and 4 from J, leaving 9 bases between them. CDR3 length: 13 amino acids. In DNA, the CDR3 is TGTGCCAGCAGTGAAACAGGGGGAAACACCATATATTTT. Translation: CASSETGGNTIYF.

This clone has only a few counts. V gene TRBV4-2 combines with J gene TRBJ2-7; D unresolved. Trimming removed 1 base at V and 3 bases at J, with 4 bases between. From germline, CDR1 is LGHNA and CDR2 YNFKEQ. This CDR3 has 12 residues. CDR3 DNA: TGTGCCAGCAGCCAAGTTGGCTACGAGCAGTACTTC. Protein: CASSQVGYEQYF.

Concerning this clone: The germline gene is not matched at one end of the junction; a read error may be the cause. The V and J genes are TRBV7-2 and TRBJ2-7; a possible D gene is TRBD1 (6 bases). The CDR3 length is 13 residues. Per the germline V gene, CDR1 is SGHTA and CDR2 is FQGNSA. The CDR3 DNA is TGTGCCAGCAGCCGGGACAAGACCTACGCGCAGTACTTC. Amino acid sequence: CASSRDKTYAQYF.